The entry that follows covers one T cell receptor beta chain sequence. What it binds is unknown. The bulk TCR libraries were made with methods described before and with listed TCR primers. TCRdb re-called the PCR reads with MiXCR, one entry per CDR3 protein. The repertoire holds some 65,000 distinct CDR3 sequences, around a sixth seen once, with roughly 1.5% in the top ten. Naive CD8 T cell sorting was performed on the CD8+CD4-CCR7+CD45RA+ phenotype. This sample was taken from a study of molecular identifiers for immune sequencing clone quantification. Broader study findings: Reports indicate spiked Jurkat TCR RNA from one cell could be found among 1 million or so naive cells.

Trimming took off 3 bases at V and 6 bases at J, with 3 bases between the two ends. Germline assignment: CDR1 SGDLS and CDR2 YYNGEE. The CDR3 consists of 10 residues. This sequence was found in a human donor in good health. Some libraries in this study had Jurkat cell RNA spiked in. Sequenced: naive CD8+ T cells from blood, with Jurkat cell RNA spiked in. Subset described: FACS-sorted CD8+CD4-CCR7+CD45RA+ naive T cells. V gene TRBV9 combines with J gene TRBJ1-2; no firm D call. This CDR3 reads CASSGNGYTF. In DNA, the CDR3 is TGTGCCAGCAGCGGTAATGGCTACACCTTC.